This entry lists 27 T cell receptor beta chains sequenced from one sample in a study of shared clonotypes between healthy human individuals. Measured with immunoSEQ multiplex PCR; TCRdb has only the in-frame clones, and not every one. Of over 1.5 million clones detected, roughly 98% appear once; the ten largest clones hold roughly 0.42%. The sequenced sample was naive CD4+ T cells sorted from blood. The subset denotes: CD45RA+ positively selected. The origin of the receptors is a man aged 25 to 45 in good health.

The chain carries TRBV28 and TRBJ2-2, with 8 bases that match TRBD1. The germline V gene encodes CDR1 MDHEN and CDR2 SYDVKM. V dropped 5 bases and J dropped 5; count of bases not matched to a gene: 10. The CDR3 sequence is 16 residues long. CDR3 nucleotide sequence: TGTGCCAGCAGTCTGGTGGCCAGGGGGCGGACCGGGGAGCTGTTTTTT. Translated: CASSLVARGRTGELFF.

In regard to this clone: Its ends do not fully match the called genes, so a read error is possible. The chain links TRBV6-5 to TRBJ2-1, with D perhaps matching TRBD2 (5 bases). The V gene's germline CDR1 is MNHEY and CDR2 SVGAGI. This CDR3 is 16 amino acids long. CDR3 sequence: CASSYSGLAYYIEQFF. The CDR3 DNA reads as TGTGCCAGCAGTTACTCGGGCCTAGCCTATTACATTGAGCAGTTCTTC.

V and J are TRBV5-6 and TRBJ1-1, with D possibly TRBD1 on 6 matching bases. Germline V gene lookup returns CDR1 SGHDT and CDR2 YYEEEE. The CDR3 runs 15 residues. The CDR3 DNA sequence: TGTGCTAGCGAGGCCACTTCGGGGGCTAGCACTGAAGCTTTCTTT. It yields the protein CASEATSGASTEAFF.

CDR3 protein: CASRAKWTGGAGELFF. The CDR3 nucleotides read TGTGCCAGCAGAGCAAAATGGACAGGGGGAGCCGGGGAGCTGTTTTTT. The J gene is TRBJ2-2, the V gene TRBV25-1; 10 bases agree with TRBD1. The CDR3 loop spans 16 amino acids. Unmatched junction bases numbered 10, after V lost 6 bases and J lost 6 bases. Germline V gene sequence: CDR1 MGHDK, CDR2 SYGVNS.

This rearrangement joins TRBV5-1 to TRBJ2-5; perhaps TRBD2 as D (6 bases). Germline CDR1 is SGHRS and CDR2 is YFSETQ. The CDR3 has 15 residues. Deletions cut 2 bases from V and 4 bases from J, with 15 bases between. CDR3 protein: CASSLQEGLRETQYF. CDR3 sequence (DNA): TGCGCCAGCAGCTTACAGGAGGGGCTACGAGAGACCCAGTACTTC.

CDR3 region: CGGTSGRYNEQFF. In DNA form, the CDR3 reads TGTGGGGGGACTAGCGGGAGGTATAATGAGCAGTTCTTC. The chain links TRBV30 to TRBJ2-1, with 15 bases matching TRBD2. This CDR3 has 13 residues. The germline V gene encodes CDR1 GTSNPN and CDR2 SVGIG (reference sequence). The complete variable domain, with remaining parts taken from reference TRBV30 and TRBJ2-1, reads SQTIHQWPATLVQPVGSPLSLECTVEGTSNPNLYWYRQAAGRGLQLLFYSVGIGQISSEVPQNLSASRPQDRQFILSSKKLLLSDSGFYLCGGTSGRYNEQFFGPGTRLTVL.

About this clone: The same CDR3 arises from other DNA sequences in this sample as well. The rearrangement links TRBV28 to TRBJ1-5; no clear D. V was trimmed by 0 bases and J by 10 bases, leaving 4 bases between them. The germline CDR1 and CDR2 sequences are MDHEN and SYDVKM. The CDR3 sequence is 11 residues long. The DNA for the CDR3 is TGTGCCAGCAGTTTATGGGGACCCCAGCATTTT. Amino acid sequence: CASSLWGPQHF.

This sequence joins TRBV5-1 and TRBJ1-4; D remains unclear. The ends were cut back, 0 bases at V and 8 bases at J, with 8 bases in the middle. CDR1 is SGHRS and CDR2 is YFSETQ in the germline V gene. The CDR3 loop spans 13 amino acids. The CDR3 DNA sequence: TGCGCCAGCAGCTTGGCCCCCGCGGAAAAACTGTTTTTT. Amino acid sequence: CASSLAPAEKLFF.

The CDR3 DNA sequence: TGTGCCAGCAGCGAGTACAGCGGGAGATTCGAAGAGACCCAGTACTTC. Translated: CASSEYSGRFEETQYF. The genes are TRBV9 and TRBJ2-5; 8 nucleotides line up with TRBD2. Germline V gene data show CDR1 as SGDLS and CDR2 as YYNGEE. Germline trimming cut 3 bases from V and 3 bases from J; bases unmatched to any gene: 10. CDR3 length equals 16 residues.

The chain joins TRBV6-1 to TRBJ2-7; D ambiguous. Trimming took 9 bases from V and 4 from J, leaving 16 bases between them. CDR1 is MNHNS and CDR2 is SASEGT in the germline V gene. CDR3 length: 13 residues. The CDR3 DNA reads TGTGCCAGGCTTGGGCGGCGTGCTTACGAGCAGTACTTC. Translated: CARLGRRAYEQYF.

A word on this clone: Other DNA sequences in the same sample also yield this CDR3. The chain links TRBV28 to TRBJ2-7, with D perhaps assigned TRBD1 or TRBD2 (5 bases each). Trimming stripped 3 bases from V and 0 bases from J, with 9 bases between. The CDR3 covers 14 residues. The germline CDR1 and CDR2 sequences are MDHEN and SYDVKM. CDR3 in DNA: TGTGCCAGCAGTTTTTCAGGGAGCTCCTACGAGCAGTACTTC. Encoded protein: CASSFSGSSYEQYF.

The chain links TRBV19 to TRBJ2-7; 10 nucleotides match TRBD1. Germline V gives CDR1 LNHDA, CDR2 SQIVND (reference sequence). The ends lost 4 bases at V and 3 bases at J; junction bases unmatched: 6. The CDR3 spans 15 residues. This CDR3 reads CASSRRTGGLYEQYF. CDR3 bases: TGTGCCAGTAGTAGACGGACAGGGGGACTCTACGAGCAGTACTTC. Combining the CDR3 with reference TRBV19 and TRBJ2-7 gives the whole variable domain DGGITQSPKYLFRKEGQNVTLSCEQNLNHDAMYWYRQDPGQGLRLIYYSQIVNDFQKGDIAEGYSVSREKKESFPLTVTSAQKNPTAFYLCASSRRTGGLYEQYFGPGTRLTVT.

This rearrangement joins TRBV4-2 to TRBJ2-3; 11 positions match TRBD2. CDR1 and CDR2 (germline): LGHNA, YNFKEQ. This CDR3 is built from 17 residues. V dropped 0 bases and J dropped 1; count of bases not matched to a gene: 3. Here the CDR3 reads CASSQETSGRGTDTQYF. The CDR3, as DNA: TGTGCCAGCAGCCAAGAAACTAGCGGGAGAGGCACAGATACGCAGTATTTT.

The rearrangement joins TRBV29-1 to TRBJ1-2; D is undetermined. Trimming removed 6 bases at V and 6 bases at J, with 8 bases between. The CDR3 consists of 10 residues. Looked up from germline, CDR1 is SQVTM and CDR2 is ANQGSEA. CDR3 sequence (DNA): TGCAGCGTGGGCGGGGATGGCTACACCTTC. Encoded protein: CSVGGDGYTF.

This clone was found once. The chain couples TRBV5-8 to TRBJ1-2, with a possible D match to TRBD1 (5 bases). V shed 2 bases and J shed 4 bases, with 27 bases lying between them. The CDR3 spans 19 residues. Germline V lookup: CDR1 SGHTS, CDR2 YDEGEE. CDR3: CASSFDRGRRSTEFYGYTF. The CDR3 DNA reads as TGTGCCAGCAGCTTCGATAGGGGCCGCCGTTCGACCGAATTCTATGGCTACACCTTC. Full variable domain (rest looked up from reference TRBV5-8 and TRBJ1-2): EAGVTQSPTHLIKTRGQQATLRCSPISGHTSVYWYQQALGLGLQFLLWYDEGEERNRGNFPPRFSGRQFPNYSSELNVNALELEDSALYLCASSFDRGRRSTEFYGYTFGSGTRLTVV.

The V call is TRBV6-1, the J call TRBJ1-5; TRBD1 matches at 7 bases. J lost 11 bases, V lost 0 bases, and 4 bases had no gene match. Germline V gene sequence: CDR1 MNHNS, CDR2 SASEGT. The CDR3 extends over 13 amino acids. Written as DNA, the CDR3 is TGTGCCAGCAGTGAAGCGCACAGGGGAACCCAGCATTTT. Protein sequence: CASSEAHRGTQHF.

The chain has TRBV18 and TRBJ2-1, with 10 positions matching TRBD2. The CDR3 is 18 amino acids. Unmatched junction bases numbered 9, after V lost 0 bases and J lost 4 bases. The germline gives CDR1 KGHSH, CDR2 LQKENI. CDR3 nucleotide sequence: TGTGCCAGCTCACCACCGGCTAGCGGGAGTATGAGTTACAATGAGCAGTTCTTC. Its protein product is CASSPPASGSMSYNEQFF.

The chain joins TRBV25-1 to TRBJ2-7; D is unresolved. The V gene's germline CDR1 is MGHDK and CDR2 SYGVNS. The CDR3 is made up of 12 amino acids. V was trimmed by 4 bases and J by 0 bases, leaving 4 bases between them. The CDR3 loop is CASSGNSYEQYF. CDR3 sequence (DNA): TGTGCCAGCAGTGGCAACTCCTACGAGCAGTACTTC.

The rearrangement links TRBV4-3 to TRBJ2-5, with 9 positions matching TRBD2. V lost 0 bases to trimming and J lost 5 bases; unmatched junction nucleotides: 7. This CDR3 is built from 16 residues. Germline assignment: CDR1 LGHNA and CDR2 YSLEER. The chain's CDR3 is CASSQDWREGRETQYF. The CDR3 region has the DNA TGCGCCAGCAGCCAAGATTGGCGGGAGGGACGGGAGACCCAGTACTTC.

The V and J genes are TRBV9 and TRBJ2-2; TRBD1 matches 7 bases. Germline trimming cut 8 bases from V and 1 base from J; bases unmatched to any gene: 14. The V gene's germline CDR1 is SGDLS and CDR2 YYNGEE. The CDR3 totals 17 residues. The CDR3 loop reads CASGGGPGQQNTGELFF. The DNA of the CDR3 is TGTGCCAGTGGGGGCGGGCCGGGACAGCAGAACACCGGGGAGCTGTTTTTT.

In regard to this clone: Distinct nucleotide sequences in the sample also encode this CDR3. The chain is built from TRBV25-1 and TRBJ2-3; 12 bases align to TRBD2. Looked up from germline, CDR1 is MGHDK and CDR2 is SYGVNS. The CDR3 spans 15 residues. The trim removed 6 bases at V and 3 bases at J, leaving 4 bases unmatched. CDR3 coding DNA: TGTGCCAGCAGGGGACTAGCGGGCGTGACAGATACGCAGTATTTT. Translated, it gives CASRGLAGVTDTQYF.

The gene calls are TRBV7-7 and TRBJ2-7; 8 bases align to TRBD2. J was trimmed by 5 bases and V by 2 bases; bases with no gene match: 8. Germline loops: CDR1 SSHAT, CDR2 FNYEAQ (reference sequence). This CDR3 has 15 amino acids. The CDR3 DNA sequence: TGTGCCAGCAGCTTAACAGCGGGAGAGGCTAACGAGCAGTACTTC. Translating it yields CASSLTAGEANEQYF.

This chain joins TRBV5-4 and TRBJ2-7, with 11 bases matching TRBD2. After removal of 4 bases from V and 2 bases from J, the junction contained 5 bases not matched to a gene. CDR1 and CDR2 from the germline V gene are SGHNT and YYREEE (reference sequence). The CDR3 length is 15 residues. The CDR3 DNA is TGTGCCAGCAGCCCGACTAGCGGGAAGACCTACGAGCAGTACTTC. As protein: CASSPTSGKTYEQYF.

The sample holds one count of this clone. The CDR3 spells CASSFGGGRYNEQFF. The CDR3 DNA reads as TGTGCCAGCAGTTTTGGGGGCGGACGCTACAATGAGCAGTTCTTC. The genes are TRBV27 and TRBJ2-1, with a possible D match to TRBD1 (6 bases). The CDR3 runs to 15 residues. V was shortened by 3 bases and J by 3 bases, with 12 bases between the two germline ends. Per the germline V gene, CDR1 is MNHEY and CDR2 is SMNVEV (reference sequence).

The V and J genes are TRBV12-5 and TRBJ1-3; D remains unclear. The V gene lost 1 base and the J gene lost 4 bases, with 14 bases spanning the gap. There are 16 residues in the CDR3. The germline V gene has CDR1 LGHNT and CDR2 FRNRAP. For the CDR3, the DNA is TGTGCTAGTGGTTTGGAGACACCAAGCGTGGGAAACACCATATATTTT. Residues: CASGLETPSVGNTIYF. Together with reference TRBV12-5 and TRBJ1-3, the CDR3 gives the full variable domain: DARVTQTPRHKVTEMGQEVTMRCQPILGHNTVFWYRQTMMQGLELLAYFRNRAPLDDSGMPKDRFSAEMPDATLATLKIQPSEPRDSAVYFCASGLETPSVGNTIYFGEGSWLTVV.

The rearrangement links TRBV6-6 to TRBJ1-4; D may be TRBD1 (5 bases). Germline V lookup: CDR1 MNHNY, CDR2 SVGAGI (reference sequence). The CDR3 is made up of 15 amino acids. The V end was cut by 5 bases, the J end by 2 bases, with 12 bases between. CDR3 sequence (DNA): TGTGCCAGCAGTGACCGAGACAGCACTAATGAAAAACTGTTTTTT. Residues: CASSDRDSTNEKLFF.

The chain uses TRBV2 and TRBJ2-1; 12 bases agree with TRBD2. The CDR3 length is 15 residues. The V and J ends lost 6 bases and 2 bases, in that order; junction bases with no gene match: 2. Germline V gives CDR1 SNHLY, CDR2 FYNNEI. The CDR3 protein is CASSASGRAYNEQFF. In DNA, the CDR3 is TGTGCCAGCAGCGCTAGCGGGAGGGCCTACAATGAGCAGTTCTTC.